A single sample is the source of the 25 T cell receptor beta chains below, sequenced in a study of blood T cells in healthy people across ages (dated by TCRdb to about 2015). To prepare the library, 5' RACE was applied. TCRdb lists the instrument as Illumina HiSeq 2500. The second PCR ran for roughly 7 to 12 cycles and used a J-beta primer mix along with a sample-barcoded 5' primer. The raw public reads went through TCRdb reprocessing: fastp at Q25, MiXCR clone calling, in-frame beta chains kept. Here each entry gathers all rows of one CDR3 protein and keeps the most common genes and DNA. The sample table holds 2 million or so distinct CDR3 sequences, of which around half were seen once. The ten largest clones capture 2.1% of the sample. What was sequenced was blood. These TCRs come from a woman in her thirties or forties in good health.

The DNA for the CDR3 is TGCAGTGCTAGAACCTCCGGGACTAGCAAACACTACGAGCAGTACTTC. This gives the protein CSARTSGTSKHYEQYF. This chain links TRBV20-1 with TRBJ2-7; 9 nucleotides agree with TRBD2. V was clipped by 2 bases and J by 3 bases; unmatched bases: 11. The germline V gene encodes CDR1 DFQATT and CDR2 SNEGSKA (reference sequence). This CDR3 has 16 amino acids.

This chain connects TRBV9 to TRBJ2-5, with D possibly TRBD2 on 6 matching bases. Germline CDR1 and CDR2: SGDLS and YYNGEE. Trimming shortened V by 2 bases and J by 3 bases, and 14 bases separated the two germline ends. This CDR3 comprises 15 residues. CDR3 in amino acids: CASSVGGAEEETQYF. DNA of the CDR3: TGTGCCAGCAGCGTTGGCGGGGCGGAGGAAGAGACCCAGTACTTC.

This clonotype was seen only once. The chain employs TRBV5-1 and TRBJ2-1, with D perhaps assigned TRBD1 or TRBD2 (5 bases each). Trimming shortened V by 5 bases and J by 2 bases, and 14 bases separated the two germline ends. The germline CDR1 and CDR2 sequences are SGHRS and YFSETQ. The CDR3 runs 15 residues. CDR3 sequence reads: CASRGERGTYNEQFF. In DNA form, the CDR3 reads TGCGCCAGCAGAGGGGAGCGAGGAACCTACAATGAGCAGTTCTTC.

The chain uses TRBV6-2 or TRBV6-3 and TRBJ2-3; D ambiguous. Looked up from germline, CDR1 is MNHEY and CDR2 is SVGEGT. With 3 bases removed from V and 4 bases from J, the gap between germline ends came to 8 bases. The length of the CDR3 is 13 residues. DNA for the CDR3: TGTGCCAGCAGTTATCGAGCACCAGATACGCAGTATTTT. Protein: CASSYRAPDTQYF.

This clonotype was seen ten or more times. The gene calls are TRBV4-1 and TRBJ2-7; D remains ambiguous. Trimming took off 0 bases at V and 2 bases at J, with 5 bases between the two ends. CDR3 length: 13 amino acids. Germline assignment: CDR1 MGHRA and CDR2 YSYEKL. CDR3 protein: CASSQEKTYEQYF. The DNA of the CDR3 is TGCGCCAGCAGCCAAGAAAAAACCTACGAGCAGTACTTC.

This clonotype was detected only a few times. This sequence joins TRBV29-1 and TRBJ2-7; D not resolved. There are 13 residues in the CDR3. Trimming removed 7 bases from V and 4 bases from J, with 17 bases in between. CDR1 is SQVTM and CDR2 is ANQGSEA in the germline V gene. The CDR3 is CSAFNPQRYEQYF. The CDR3 coding sequence is TGCAGCGCCTTCAACCCTCAAAGATACGAGCAGTACTTC.

The chain carries TRBV7-8 and TRBJ2-4, with D maybe TRBD2 (6 bases). The assigned J gene may be wrong: the sequence end matches TRBJ2-7 better. CDR1 is SGHVS and CDR2 is FQNEAQ in the germline V gene. The CDR3 covers 16 residues. The CDR3: CASSLDVGLISCEQYF. In nucleotides, the CDR3 is TGTGCCAGCAGCTTAGATGTTGGACTAATCAGTTGCGAGCAGTACTTC.

V usage is TRBV6-4 and J usage is TRBJ1-1; possible D gene TRBD1, 6 bases. Germline CDR1 reads MRHNA; CDR2 reads SNTAGT. The CDR3 sequence is 13 residues long. Between the trimmed V and J ends, which lost 6 bases and 2 bases, there was a span of 10 bases. DNA for the CDR3: TGTGCCAGCAGGGCGGGACAAAACACTGAAGCTTTCTTT. Translation gives CASRAGQNTEAFF.

In DNA, the CDR3 is TGTGCCAGCAGCGTATTCTCGAGCTCCTACAATGAGCAGTTCTTC. Translated, it gives CASSVFSSSYNEQFF. This rearrangement joins TRBV9 to TRBJ2-1; D ambiguous. Between the trimmed V and J ends, which lost 1 base and 0 bases, there was a span of 8 bases. This CDR3 has 15 amino acids. CDR1 is SGDLS, CDR2 YYNGEE, per germline.

The chain recombines TRBV27 with TRBJ2-5; maybe TRBD1 (6 bases). Deletions cut 4 bases from V and 4 bases from J, with 19 bases between. CDR1 MNHEY and CDR2 SMNVEV come from the germline V gene (reference sequence). This CDR3 contains 16 residues. The CDR3 here is CASSSGVTGSGETQYF. CDR3 sequence (DNA): TGTGCCAGCAGTTCCGGAGTGACAGGCAGCGGAGAGACCCAGTACTTC.

This clonotype turned up a few times. This chain joins TRBV9 and TRBJ2-5, with 8 bases aligning to TRBD1. Germline V CDR1 and CDR2: SGDLS, YYNGEE. V shed 3 bases, J shed 3 bases, and the junction held 7 bases outside the gene matches. CDR3 length: 15 residues. CDR3 nucleotides: TGTGCCAGCAGCGCGTCCGGGACAGGCAAAGAGACCCAGTACTTC. It is translated as CASSASGTGKETQYF.

The CDR3 region is CASADTSYEQYF. DNA for the CDR3: TGTGCCAGTGCAGACACTTCCTACGAGCAGTACTTC. The chain employs TRBV7-2 and TRBJ2-7; no definite D call. Trimming took 9 bases from V and 1 from J, leaving 10 bases between them. Germline V lookup: CDR1 SGHTA, CDR2 FQGNSA. The CDR3 contains 12 residues.

This clonotype was detected a few times. This rearrangement joins TRBV7-2 to TRBJ2-5; D is possibly TRBD1 (6 bases). V gave up 4 bases and J gave up 5 bases, with 17 bases separating them. The germline CDR1 and CDR2 sequences are SGHTA and FQGNSA. The CDR3 contains 15 residues. The CDR3 protein is CASSYDSGQGETQYF. The CDR3 coding sequence is TGTGCCAGCAGCTATGATTCTGGGCAGGGGGAGACCCAGTACTTC.

The rearrangement links TRBV5-1 to TRBJ2-3; 9 positions agree with TRBD2. This CDR3 has 16 residues. The ends lost 1 base at V and 2 bases at J; junction bases unmatched: 5. Germline V gene data show CDR1 as SGHRS and CDR2 as YFSETQ. The CDR3 protein is CASSLWASGVTDTQYF. The CDR3 DNA follows: TGCGCCAGCAGCTTGTGGGCTAGCGGGGTCACAGATACGCAGTATTTT.

The J gene is TRBJ2-3, the V gene TRBV11-2; 14 nucleotides agree with TRBD2. Germline-derived CDR1 and CDR2 are SGHAT and FQNNGV. With V trimmed by 6 bases and J by 13 bases, 3 bases remained unmatched. This CDR3 comprises 12 residues. This CDR3 is CASRRTSGGKYF. CDR3 DNA sequence: TGTGCCAGCAGGCGGACTAGCGGGGGGAAGTATTTT.

The sample holds a few counts of this clonotype. The CDR3 spells CASSEPSTAGVGSYEQYF. The CDR3 DNA reads as TGTGCCAGCAGTGAGCCCTCGACGGCAGGGGTTGGTTCCTACGAGCAGTACTTC. The gene calls are TRBV2 and TRBJ2-7; possible D gene TRBD1, 6 bases. Germline CDR1 and CDR2: SNHLY and FYNNEI. V lost 3 bases to trimming and J lost 1 base, with 22 bases between them. This CDR3 has 18 residues. The whole variable domain, filled in from reference TRBV2 and TRBJ2-7, reads EPEVTQTPSHQVTQMGQEVILRCVPISNHLYFYWYRQILGQKVEFLVSFYNNEISEKSEIFDDQFSVERPDGSNFTLKIRSTKLEDSAMYFCASSEPSTAGVGSYEQYFGPGTRLTVT.

This clonotype showed up just a few times. This chain joins TRBV4-3 and TRBJ2-4; 7 bases are a match to TRBD1. Trimming removed 5 bases from V and 8 bases from J; junction bases left unmatched: 6. Germline V gene sequence: CDR1 LGHNA, CDR2 YSLEER. The CDR3 length is 13 residues. CDR3 sequence (DNA): TGCGCCAGCAGCTACAGACAGGGCGACATTCAGTACTTC. Its protein is CASSYRQGDIQYF.

This clonotype was seen a handful of times. The chain is built from TRBV12-3 or TRBV12-4 and TRBJ2-1; 10 nucleotides match TRBD1. V lost 8 bases to trimming and J lost 4 bases; unmatched junction nucleotides: 11. The CDR3 length is 16 residues. The CDR3 spells CASAPGRTGGYNEQFF. Written as DNA, the CDR3 is TGTGCCAGCGCCCCGGGCCGGACAGGGGGTTACAATGAGCAGTTCTTC.

The V gene is TRBV13, the J gene TRBJ2-5, with TRBD1 identical over 8 bases. This CDR3 is built from 19 residues. V lost 4 bases, J lost 5 bases, and 21 bases stayed unmatched. The germline gives CDR1 PRHDT, CDR2 FYEKMQ (reference sequence). The CDR3 coding sequence is TGTGCCAGCAGCTCCTCCAATATCCGGACAGGGTCCTTGACGGAGACCCAGTACTTC. Its translation: CASSSSNIRTGSLTETQYF.

This clonotype was detected only a few times. The chain carries TRBV7-2 and TRBJ1-2; TRBD1 might be the D (5 bases). The CDR3 is made up of 12 amino acids. The germline CDR1 and CDR2 sequences are SGHTA and FQGNSA. CDR3 loop: CATLTVLNSYTF. DNA of the CDR3: TGTGCTACACTGACAGTACTCAATAGCTACACCTTC. Full variable domain (outside the CDR3, taken from reference TRBV7-2 and TRBJ1-2): GAGVSQSPSNKVTEKGKDVELRCDPISGHTALYWYRQSLGQGLEFLIYFQGNSAPDKSGLPSDRFSAERTGGSVSTLTIQRTQQEDSAVYLCATLTVLNSYTFGSGTRLTVV.

The rearrangement links TRBV28 to TRBJ1-5; TRBD1 matches at 7 bases. With 11 bases clipped from V and 6 bases from J, the junction kept 16 bases outside the gene matches. CDR3 length: 15 residues. Germline V gene lookup returns CDR1 MDHEN and CDR2 SYDVKM. CDR3 nucleotide sequence: TGTGCCGCAGGAAGTAAATCAGGGGGAACTCAGCCCCAGCATTTT. Translating gives CAAGSKSGGTQPQHF.

This clonotype showed up just once. The V and J genes are TRBV2 and TRBJ1-2, with D possibly TRBD1 on 5 matching bases. The CDR3 is 14 residues long. V was cut by 6 bases and J by 2 bases, with 13 bases left in between. Germline CDR1 SNHLY, CDR2 FYNNEI. The CDR3 DNA follows: TGTGCCAGCAGACAATACCAGGGAAACTATGGCTACACCTTC. Residues: CASRQYQGNYGYTF.

Notes on this clonotype: Germline and junction disagree at one end, which may indicate a read error. The chain has TRBV6-2 or TRBV6-3 and TRBJ2-1; D gene unclear. Germline CDR1 and CDR2: MNHEY and SVGEGT. The CDR3 totals 12 residues. CDR3 coding DNA: TGTACCAGCAGACCCTCGCTCTATGAGCAGTTCTTC. It yields the protein CTSRPSLYEQFF.

The gene calls are TRBV2 and TRBJ2-3; TRBD1 agrees at 7 bases. The V gene end was trimmed by 4 bases and the J gene end by 4 bases; junction bases not matched to a gene: 11. The germline V gene has CDR1 SNHLY and CDR2 FYNNEI. The CDR3 runs to 16 residues. The CDR3 loop is CASSGPPGQRSDTQYF. In nucleotides, the CDR3 is TGTGCCAGCAGTGGCCCCCCGGGACAGAGATCAGATACGCAGTATTTT.

The chain combines TRBV7-2 with TRBJ1-2; TRBD1 agrees at 7 bases. The J segment lost 5 bases and the V segment lost 2 bases, leaving 8 bases of the junction unmatched. Germline loops: CDR1 SGHTA, CDR2 FQGNSA. The CDR3 totals 15 residues. Here the CDR3 reads CASSLSTGARYGYTF. The CDR3, as DNA: TGTGCCAGCAGCTTAAGTACAGGGGCTAGATATGGCTACACCTTC.